What follows are 5 T cell receptor beta chains derived from one specimen sequenced in a study of identical twins. TCRdb fed the 5' RACE reads into MiXCR, producing one record per CDR3 protein. The sample consists of 200,000 or so distinct CDR3 sequences, around 15% of them appearing once. This same sample was also part of a study on T cells expressing NK-cell markers.

Sequenced material: CD8+ T cells sorted from blood. These receptors were taken from a woman aged 18-35 years in good health.

The chain employs TRBV7-8 and TRBJ1-1, with TRBD1 as a possible D gene (5 bases). The CDR3 loop spans 12 amino acids. Germline V gene lookup returns CDR1 SGHVS and CDR2 FQNEAQ. Trimming shortened V by 5 bases and J by 10 bases, and 14 bases separated the two germline ends. The CDR3 here is CASSQNDQGAFF. The CDR3, as DNA: TGTGCCAGCAGCCAAAACGACCAGGGAGCTTTCTTT.

This chain links TRBV10-3 with TRBJ2-1; 11 positions agree with TRBD2. Germline CDR1 is ENHRY and CDR2 is SYGVKD. V trimming: 3 bases; J trimming: 8 bases; junction bases outside the gene matches: 0. The CDR3 is made up of 13 amino acids. CDR3 sequence (DNA): TGTGCCATCAGTGAACTAGCGGGAGATGAGCAGTTCTTC. It translates to CAISELAGDEQFF.

The sample holds many counts of this clonotype. The chain has TRBV12-3 or TRBV12-4 and TRBJ1-1; 7 bases are a match to TRBD1. The CDR3 has 17 amino acids. The CDR3 DNA reads TGTACCTTCAGTTTACCCCAGGGGGACAGATTTAACACTGAAGCTTTCTTT. It specifies CTFSLPQGDRFNTEAFF.

In its sample, this clonotype was seen a few times. V is TRBV7-8 and J is TRBJ2-7, with D perhaps matching TRBD2 (5 bases). Germline CDR1 SGHVS, CDR2 FQNEAQ. The CDR3 is made up of 13 amino acids. Trimming stripped 2 bases from V and 2 bases from J, with 7 bases between. The CDR3 reads CASSLSGTYEQYF. CDR3 sequence (DNA): TGTGCCAGCAGCTTATCGGGAACCTACGAGCAGTACTTC. Using reference TRBV7-8 and TRBJ2-7 for the parts outside the CDR3, the full variable domain is GAGVSQSPRYKVAKRGQDVALRCDPISGHVSLFWYQQALGQGPEFLTYFQNEAQLDKSGLPSDRFFAERPEGSVSTLKIQRTQQEDSAVYLCASSLSGTYEQYFGPGTRLTVT.

This clonotype showed up just a few times. J is TRBJ2-2 and V is TRBV24-1; TRBD2 might be the D (5 bases). V shed 10 bases and J shed 6 bases, with 20 bases lying between them. This CDR3 is built from 15 residues. Germline V gene sequence: CDR1 KGHDR, CDR2 SFDVKD. CDR3 amino acids: CATSAGEVQSGELFF. CDR3 DNA: TGTGCCACTAGCGCGGGCGAGGTCCAATCCGGGGAGCTGTTTTTT.